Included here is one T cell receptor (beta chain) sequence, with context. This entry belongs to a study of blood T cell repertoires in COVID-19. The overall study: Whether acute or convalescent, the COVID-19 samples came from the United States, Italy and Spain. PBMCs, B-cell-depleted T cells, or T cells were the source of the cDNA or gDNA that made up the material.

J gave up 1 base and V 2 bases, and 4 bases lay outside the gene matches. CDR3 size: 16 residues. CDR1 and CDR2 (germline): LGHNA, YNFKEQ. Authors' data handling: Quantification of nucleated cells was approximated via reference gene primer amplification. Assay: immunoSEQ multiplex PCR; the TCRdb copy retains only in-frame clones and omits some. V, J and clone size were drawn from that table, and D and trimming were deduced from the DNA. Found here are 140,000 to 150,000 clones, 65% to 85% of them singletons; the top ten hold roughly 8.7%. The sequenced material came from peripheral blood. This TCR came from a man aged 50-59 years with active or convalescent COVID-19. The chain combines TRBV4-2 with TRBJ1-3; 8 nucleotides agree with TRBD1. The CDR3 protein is CASSQQDRVSGNTIYF. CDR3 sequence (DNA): TGTGCCAGCAGCCAACAGGACAGGGTATCTGGAAACACCATATATTTT.